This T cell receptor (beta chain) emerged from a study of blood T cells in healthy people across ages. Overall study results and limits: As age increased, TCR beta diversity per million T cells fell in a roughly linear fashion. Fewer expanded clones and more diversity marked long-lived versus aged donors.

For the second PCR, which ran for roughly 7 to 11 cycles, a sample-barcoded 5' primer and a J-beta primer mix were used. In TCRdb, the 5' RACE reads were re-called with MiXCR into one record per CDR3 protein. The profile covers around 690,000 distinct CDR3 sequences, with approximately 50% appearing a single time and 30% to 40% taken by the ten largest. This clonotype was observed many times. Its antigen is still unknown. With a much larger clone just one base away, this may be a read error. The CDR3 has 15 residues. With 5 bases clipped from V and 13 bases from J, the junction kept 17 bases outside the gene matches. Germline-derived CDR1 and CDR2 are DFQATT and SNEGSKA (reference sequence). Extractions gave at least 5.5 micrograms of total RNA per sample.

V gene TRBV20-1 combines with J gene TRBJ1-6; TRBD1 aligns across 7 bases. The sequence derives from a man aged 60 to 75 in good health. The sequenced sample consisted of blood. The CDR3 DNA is TGCAGTGCTCAAGGGGCCCGACAGGGTTATTTCCCCCTCCACTTT. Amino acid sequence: CSAQGARQGYFPLHF.